This T cell receptor (beta chain) was recorded in a study of molecular identifiers for immune sequencing clone quantification. Turning to the study itself: Replicate experiments divided RNA from around 20,000 or 100,000 naive CD8 cells into five parts and sequenced four.

The CDR3 covers 14 residues. V was pared by 0 bases and J by 2 bases, with 9 bases between. Germline CDR1 and CDR2: GTSNPN and SVGIG (reference sequence). This clonotype was counted between two and nine times. The antigen is undetermined. Findings and limits, study-wide: Beyond 20 RNA copies, clones held over 98% of effector molecules, compared with under 1% in naive cells. Underestimated sizes of highly expanded clones could result from identical TCR molecules that share a barcode.

The naive CD8 libraries originated from between roughly 18,000 and 1,000,000 sorted cells and drew on 10%, 30% or 50% RNA. Each CDR3 protein is one row after TCRdb ran MiXCR on the PCR reads. The sample lists over 300,000 distinct CDR3 sequences, 24% occurring once. Sequences were obtained from naive CD8+ T cells from blood, with Jurkat cell RNA spiked in. Subset denoted: FACS-sorted CD8+CD4-CCR7+CD45RA+ naive T cells. The TCR was taken from a human donor in good health. Some libraries in this study had Jurkat cell RNA spiked in. This chain joins TRBV30 and TRBJ2-3; maybe TRBD1 (5 bases). The CDR3 DNA follows: TGTGCCTGGAGTGTAGTAGGGGACACAGATACGCAGTATTTT. It encodes CAWSVVGDTDTQYF.